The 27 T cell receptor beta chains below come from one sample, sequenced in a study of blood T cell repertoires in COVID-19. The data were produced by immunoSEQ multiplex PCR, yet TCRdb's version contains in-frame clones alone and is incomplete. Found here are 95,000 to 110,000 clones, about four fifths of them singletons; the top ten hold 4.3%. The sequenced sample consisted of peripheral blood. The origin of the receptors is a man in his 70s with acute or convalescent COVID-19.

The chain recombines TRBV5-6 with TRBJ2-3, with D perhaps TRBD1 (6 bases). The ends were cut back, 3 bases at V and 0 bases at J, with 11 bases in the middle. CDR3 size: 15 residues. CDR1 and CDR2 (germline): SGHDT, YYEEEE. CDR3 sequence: CASSYTTGSTDTQYF. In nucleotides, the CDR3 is TGTGCCAGCAGCTATACGACAGGTAGCACAGATACGCAGTATTTT.

CDR3 in DNA: TGTGCCAGCTCTCCCGACAGGGCTGGGGCCAACGTCCTGACTTTC. Translating it yields CASSPDRAGANVLTF. V gene TRBV6-6 combines with J gene TRBJ2-6; 7 bases are a match to TRBD1. Trimming took 8 bases from V and 2 from J; bases not matched to a gene: 6. This CDR3 contains 15 residues. The germline V gene has CDR1 MNHNY and CDR2 SVGAGI (reference sequence).

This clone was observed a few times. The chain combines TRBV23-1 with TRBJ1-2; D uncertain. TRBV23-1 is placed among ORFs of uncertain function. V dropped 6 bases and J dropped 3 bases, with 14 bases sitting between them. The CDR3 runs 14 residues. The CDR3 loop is CASRPGPSDYGYTF. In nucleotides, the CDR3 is TGCGCCAGCAGACCTGGTCCCTCGGACTATGGCTACACCTTC.

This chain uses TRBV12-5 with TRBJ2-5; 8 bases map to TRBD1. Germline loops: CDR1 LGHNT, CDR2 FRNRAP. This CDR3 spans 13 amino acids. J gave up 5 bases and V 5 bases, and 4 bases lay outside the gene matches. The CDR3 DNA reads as TGTGCTAGTGGTCCGGACAGGGCGGAGACCCAGTACTTC. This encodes CASGPDRAETQYF. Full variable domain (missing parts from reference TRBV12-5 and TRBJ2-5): DARVTQTPRHKVTEMGQEVTMRCQPILGHNTVFWYRQTMMQGLELLAYFRNRAPLDDSGMPKDRFSAEMPDATLATLKIQPSEPRDSAVYFCASGPDRAETQYFGPGTRLLVL.

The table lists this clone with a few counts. The CDR3 here is CASSSTGVSGNTIYF. The CDR3 DNA reads TGTGCCAGCAGTTCCACGGGAGTCTCTGGAAACACCATATATTTT. This chain links TRBV6-2 or TRBV6-3 with TRBJ1-3; D gene unclear. With 4 bases removed from V and 0 bases from J, the gap between germline ends came to 10 bases. CDR1 is MNHEY and CDR2 is SVGEGT in the germline V gene. The CDR3 has 15 residues.

The chain's CDR3 is CASSDRTGFRGTDTQYF. In DNA, the CDR3 is TGTGCCAGCAGTGACCGGACAGGGTTCAGGGGCACAGATACGCAGTATTTT. The V gene is TRBV25-1, the J gene TRBJ2-3; 8 bases fit TRBD1. The CDR3 totals 17 residues. After removal of 3 bases from V and 1 base from J, the junction contained 9 bases not matched to a gene. The germline V gene encodes CDR1 MGHDK and CDR2 SYGVNS.

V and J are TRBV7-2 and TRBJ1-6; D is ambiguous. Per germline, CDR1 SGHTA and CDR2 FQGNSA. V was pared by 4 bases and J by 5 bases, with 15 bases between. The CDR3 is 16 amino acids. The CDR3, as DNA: TGTGCCAGCAGCTATTTGATAAGCGGGGATAATTCACCCCTCCACTTT. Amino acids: CASSYLISGDNSPLHF.

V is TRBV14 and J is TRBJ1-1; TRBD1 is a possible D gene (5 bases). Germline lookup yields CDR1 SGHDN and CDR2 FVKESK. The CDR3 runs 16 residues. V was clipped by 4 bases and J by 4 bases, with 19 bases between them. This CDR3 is CASSLGGGGVGTEAFF. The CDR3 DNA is TGTGCCAGCAGCCTTGGTGGTGGGGGGGTTGGCACTGAAGCTTTCTTT.

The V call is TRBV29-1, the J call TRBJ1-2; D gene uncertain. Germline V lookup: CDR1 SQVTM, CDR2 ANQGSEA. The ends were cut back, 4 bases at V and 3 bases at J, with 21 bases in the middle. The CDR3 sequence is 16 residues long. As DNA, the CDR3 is TGCAGCGTTGCGACTTATTCAAGTGGGTCGGACTATGGCTACACCTTC. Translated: CSVATYSSGSDYGYTF.

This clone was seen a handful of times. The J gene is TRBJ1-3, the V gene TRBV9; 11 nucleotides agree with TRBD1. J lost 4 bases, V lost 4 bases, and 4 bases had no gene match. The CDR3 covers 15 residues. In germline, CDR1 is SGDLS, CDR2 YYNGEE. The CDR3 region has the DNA TGTGCCAGCAGCCGTGGGACAGGGGGAGGAAACACCATATATTTT. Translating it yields CASSRGTGGGNTIYF. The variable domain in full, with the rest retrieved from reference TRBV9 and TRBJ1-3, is DSGVTQTPKHLITATGQRVTLRCSPRSGDLSVYWYQQSLDQGLQFLIQYYNGEERAKGNILERFSAQQFPDLHSELNLSSLELGDSALYFCASSRGTGGGNTIYFGEGSWLTVV.

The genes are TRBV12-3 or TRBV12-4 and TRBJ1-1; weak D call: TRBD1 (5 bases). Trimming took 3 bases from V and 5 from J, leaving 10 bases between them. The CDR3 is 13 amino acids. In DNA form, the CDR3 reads TGTGCCAGCAGTTTGGGGGGAAGGACTGAAGCTTTCTTT. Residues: CASSLGGRTEAFF.

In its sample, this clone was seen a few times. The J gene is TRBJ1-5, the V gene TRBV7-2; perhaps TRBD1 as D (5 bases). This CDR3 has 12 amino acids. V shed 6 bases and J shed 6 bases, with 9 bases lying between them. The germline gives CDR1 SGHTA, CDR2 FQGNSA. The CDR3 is CASRSRGQPQHF. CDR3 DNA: TGTGCCAGCAGATCTAGGGGTCAGCCCCAGCATTTT.

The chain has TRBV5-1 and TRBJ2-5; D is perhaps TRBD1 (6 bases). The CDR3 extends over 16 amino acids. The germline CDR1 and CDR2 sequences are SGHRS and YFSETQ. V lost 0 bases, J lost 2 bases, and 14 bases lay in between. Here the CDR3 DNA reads TGCGCCAGCAGCTTGGGGACAGCCAACAGTCAAGAGACCCAGTACTTC. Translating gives CASSLGTANSQETQYF. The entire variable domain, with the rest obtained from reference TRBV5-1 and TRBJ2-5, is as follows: KAGVTQTPRYLIKTRGQQVTLSCSPISGHRSVSWYQQTPGQGLQFLFEYFSETQRNKGNFPGRFSGRQFSNSRSEMNVSTLELGDSALYLCASSLGTANSQETQYFGPGTRLLVL.

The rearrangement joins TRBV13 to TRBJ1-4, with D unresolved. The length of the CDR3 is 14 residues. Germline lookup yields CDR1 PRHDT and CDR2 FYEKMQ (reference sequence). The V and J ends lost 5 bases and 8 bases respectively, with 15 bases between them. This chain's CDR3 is CASSTRTAAEKLFF. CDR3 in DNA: TGTGCCAGCAGCACCAGGACTGCGGCGGAAAAACTGTTTTTT.

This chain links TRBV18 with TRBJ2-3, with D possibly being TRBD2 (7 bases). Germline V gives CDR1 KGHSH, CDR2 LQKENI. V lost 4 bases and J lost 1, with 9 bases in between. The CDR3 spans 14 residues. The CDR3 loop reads CASSRGGGTDTQYF. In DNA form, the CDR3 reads TGTGCCAGCTCACGAGGGGGGGGCACAGATACGCAGTATTTT.

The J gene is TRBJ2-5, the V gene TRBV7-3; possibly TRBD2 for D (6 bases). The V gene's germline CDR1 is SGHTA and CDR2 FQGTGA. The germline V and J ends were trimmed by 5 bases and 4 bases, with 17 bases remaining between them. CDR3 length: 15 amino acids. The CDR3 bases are TGTGCCAGCAGCCAAAGGGGCGGGGTGGGAGAGACCCAGTACTTC. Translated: CASSQRGGVGETQYF.

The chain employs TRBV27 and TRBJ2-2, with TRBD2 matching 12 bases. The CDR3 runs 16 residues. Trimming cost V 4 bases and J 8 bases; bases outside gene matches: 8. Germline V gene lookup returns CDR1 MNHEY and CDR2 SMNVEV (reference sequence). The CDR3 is CASSSLAGGAPGELFF. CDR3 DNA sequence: TGTGCCAGCAGTTCACTAGCGGGGGGAGCCCCTGGGGAGCTGTTTTTT.

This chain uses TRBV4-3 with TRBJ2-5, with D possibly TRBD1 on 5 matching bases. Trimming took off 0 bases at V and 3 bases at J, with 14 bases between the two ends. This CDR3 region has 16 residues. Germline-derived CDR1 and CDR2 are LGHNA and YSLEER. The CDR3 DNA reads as TGCGCCAGCAGCCAAGATCTTGGTGTAGGGGAAGAGACCCAGTACTTC. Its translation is CASSQDLGVGEETQYF.

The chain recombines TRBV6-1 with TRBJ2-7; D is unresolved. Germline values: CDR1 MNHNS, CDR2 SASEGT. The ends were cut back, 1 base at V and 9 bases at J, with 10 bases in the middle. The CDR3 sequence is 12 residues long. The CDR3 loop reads CASSEESTRQYF. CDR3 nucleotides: TGTGCCAGCAGTGAAGAGAGTACCCGGCAGTACTTC.

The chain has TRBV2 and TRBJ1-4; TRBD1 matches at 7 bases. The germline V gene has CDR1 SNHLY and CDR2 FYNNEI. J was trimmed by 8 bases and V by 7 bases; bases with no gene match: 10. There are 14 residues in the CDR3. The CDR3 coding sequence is TGTGCCAGCACCCAACTGGACAGGAACGAAAAACTGTTTTTT. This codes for CASTQLDRNEKLFF.

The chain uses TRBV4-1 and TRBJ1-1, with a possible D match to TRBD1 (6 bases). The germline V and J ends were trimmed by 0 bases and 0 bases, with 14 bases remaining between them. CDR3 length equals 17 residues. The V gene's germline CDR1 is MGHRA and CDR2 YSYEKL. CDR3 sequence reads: CASSQDSKTGLNTEAFF. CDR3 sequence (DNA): TGCGCCAGCAGCCAAGACTCAAAGACAGGTTTGAACACTGAAGCTTTCTTT.

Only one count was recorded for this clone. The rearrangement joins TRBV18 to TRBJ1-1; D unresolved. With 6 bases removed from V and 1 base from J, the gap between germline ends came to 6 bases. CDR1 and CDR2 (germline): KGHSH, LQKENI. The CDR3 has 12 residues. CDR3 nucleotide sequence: TGTGCCAGCTCTTACAAGAACACTGAAGCTTTCTTT. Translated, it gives CASSYKNTEAFF.

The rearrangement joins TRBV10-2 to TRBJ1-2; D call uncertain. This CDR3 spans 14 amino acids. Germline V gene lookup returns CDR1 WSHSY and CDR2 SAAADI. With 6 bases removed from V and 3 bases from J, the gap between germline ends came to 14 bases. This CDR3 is CASRIRDGDYGYTF. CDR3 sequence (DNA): TGCGCCAGCAGGATCCGGGATGGGGACTATGGCTACACCTTC.

This CDR3 is CAPPGDEQYF. CDR3 DNA sequence: TGTGCCCCCCCGGGGGACGAGCAGTACTTC. The chain joins TRBV27 to TRBJ2-7, with D maybe TRBD2 (6 bases). V dropped 11 bases and J dropped 5 bases, with 10 bases sitting between them. The CDR3 contains 10 residues. Germline CDR1 and CDR2: MNHEY and SMNVEV (reference sequence).

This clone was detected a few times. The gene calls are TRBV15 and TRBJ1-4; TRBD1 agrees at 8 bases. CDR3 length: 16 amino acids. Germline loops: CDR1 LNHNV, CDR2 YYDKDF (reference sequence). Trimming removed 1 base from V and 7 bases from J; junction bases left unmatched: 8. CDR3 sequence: CATSRGGTGGGEKLFF. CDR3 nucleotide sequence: TGTGCCACCAGCAGAGGCGGAACAGGGGGTGGTGAAAAACTGTTTTTT.

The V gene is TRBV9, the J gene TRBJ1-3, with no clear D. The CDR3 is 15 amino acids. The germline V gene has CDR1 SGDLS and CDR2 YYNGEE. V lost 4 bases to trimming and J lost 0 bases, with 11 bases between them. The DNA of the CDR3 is TGTGCCAGCAGCCCCGCCGTGAGCTCTGGAAACACCATATATTTT. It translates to CASSPAVSSGNTIYF.

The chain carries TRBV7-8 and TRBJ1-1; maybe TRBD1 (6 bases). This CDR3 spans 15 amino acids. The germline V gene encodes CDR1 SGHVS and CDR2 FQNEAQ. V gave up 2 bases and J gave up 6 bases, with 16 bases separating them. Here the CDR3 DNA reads TGTGCCAGCAGCTTACGCGGGGGGGGCTCTCCTGAAGCTTTCTTT. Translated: CASSLRGGGSPEAFF.